One sample yielded the 5 T cell receptor beta chains listed below, sequenced in a study of identical twins. TCRdb reprocessed the 5' RACE reads via MiXCR and lists one record per CDR3 protein. Of some 900,000 distinct CDR3 sequences listed, around an eighth were seen once; the top ten hold around 1.5%. The same sample was also used in a study of yellow fever vaccine responses in identical twins.

The sequenced sample was PBMCs. These TCRs come from a woman aged 18-29 years in good health.

This clonotype came up a few times. This rearrangement joins TRBV10-3 to TRBJ2-5; D is ambiguous. The CDR3 loop spans 12 amino acids. The V and J ends lost 8 bases and 3 bases respectively, with 10 bases between them. Germline lookup yields CDR1 ENHRY and CDR2 SYGVKD. As DNA, the CDR3 is TGTGCCATCTCCTACAGTAAAGAGACCCAGTACTTC. Translated, it gives CAISYSKETQYF.

V is TRBV15 and J is TRBJ2-7; 11 nucleotides line up with TRBD1. CDR3 length: 17 residues. V dropped 0 bases and J dropped 2; count of bases not matched to a gene: 6. The germline gives CDR1 LNHNV, CDR2 YYDKDF (reference sequence). CDR3 sequence (DNA): TGTGCCACCAGCAGAGAGTCTGGGACAGGGGGAGCCTACGAGCAGTACTTC. Protein product: CATSRESGTGGAYEQYF.

The CDR3 DNA reads TGTGCCAGCAGTCCATGGACTAGCGGGGGAATCAATGAGCAGTTCTTC. This codes for CASSPWTSGGINEQFF. The genes are TRBV12-3 or TRBV12-4 and TRBJ2-1; TRBD2 aligns across 13 bases. The CDR3 is made up of 16 amino acids. V lost 5 bases and J lost 6; bases outside the gene matches: 7.

The chain has TRBV4-1 and TRBJ2-3; maybe TRBD2 (5 bases). Looked up from germline, CDR1 is MGHRA and CDR2 is YSYEKL. V lost 0 bases and J 4 bases, leaving 8 bases between the germline ends. This CDR3 comprises 14 residues. The CDR3 bases are TGCGCCAGCAGCCAAGAAAGCGGCGCAGATACGCAGTATTTT. The encoded protein is CASSQESGADTQYF.

This clonotype was detected a few times. V usage is TRBV3-1 and J usage is TRBJ1-1, with a tentative D call TRBD1 (5 bases). The CDR3 sequence is 13 residues long. Germline values: CDR1 LGHDT, CDR2 YNNKEL (reference sequence). The germline V and J ends were trimmed by 3 bases and 6 bases, with 11 bases remaining between them. The CDR3 DNA sequence: TGTGCCAGCAGCCAGGGGCACATAGCTGAAGCTTTCTTT. Translation gives CASSQGHIAEAFF.